This passage covers 5 T cell receptor beta chains from one sample sequenced in a study of identical twins (TCRdb year 2016). Libraries were prepared through 5' RACE. TCRdb records Illumina HiSeq 2000 as the sequencer. TCRdb reanalyzed the raw reads on its own, using fastp at Q25 for trimming and MiXCR for clone calling, and kept in-frame beta chains. Entries are consolidated by CDR3 protein sequence, retaining the most common genes and DNA. A total of under 900,000 distinct CDR3 sequences appear in this sample, over 9% of them only once. Together, the top ten hold around 1.5% of the sample. These same data were also listed under a study on yellow fever vaccine responses in identical twins.

The sample consisted of PBMCs. Source of these receptors: a woman aged 18-29 years in good health.

The genes are TRBV4-2 and TRBJ2-1; TRBD1 is a possible D gene (5 bases). V lost 4 bases and J lost 8, with 21 bases in between. The CDR3 covers 16 residues. Germline V gene data show CDR1 as LGHNA and CDR2 as YNFKEQ. The CDR3 DNA sequence: TGTGCCAGCAGCCGCGGACCGGGTCAAAAGGGGCATGAGCAGTTCTTC. Translation gives CASSRGPGQKGHEQFF.

The V call is TRBV12-3 or TRBV12-4, the J call TRBJ2-5; D unclear. The CDR3 has 16 residues. The V end was cut by 1 base, the J end by 5 bases, with 17 bases between. The CDR3 sequence: CASSLGWRGMGETQYF. CDR3 coding DNA: TGTGCCAGCAGTTTAGGTTGGCGAGGAATGGGGGAGACCCAGTACTTC.

V and J are TRBV5-1 and TRBJ2-4; D is perhaps TRBD1 or TRBD2 (5 bases each). The CDR3 consists of 17 residues. V lost 5 bases, J lost 5 bases, and 23 bases lay in between. The germline V gene has CDR1 SGHRS and CDR2 YFSETQ. The CDR3 sequence: CASRRDLGLGTQNIQYF. For the CDR3, the DNA is TGCGCCAGCAGACGGGACCTGGGCCTCGGGACGCAAAACATTCAGTACTTC.

There are a few counts of this clonotype. The chain links TRBV3-1 to TRBJ2-3; 9 bases align to TRBD2. Looked up from germline, CDR1 is LGHDT and CDR2 is YNNKEL (reference sequence). J gave up 6 bases and V 5 bases, and 12 bases lay outside the gene matches. The CDR3 has 16 residues. The CDR3 nucleotides read TGTGCCAGCAGCGAAACGGGCGGGGGGGGCCCTGATACGCAGTATTTT. It translates to CASSETGGGGPDTQYF.

The chain is built from TRBV12-5 and TRBJ2-7, with TRBD1 matching 10 bases. The CDR3 extends over 18 amino acids. The trim removed 3 bases at V and 4 bases at J, leaving 15 bases unmatched. From germline, CDR1 is LGHNT and CDR2 FRNRAP. CDR3 sequence: CASGFVPIDRGHRYEQYF. CDR3 sequence (DNA): TGTGCTAGTGGTTTTGTCCCTATCGACAGGGGGCATCGGTACGAGCAGTACTTC.